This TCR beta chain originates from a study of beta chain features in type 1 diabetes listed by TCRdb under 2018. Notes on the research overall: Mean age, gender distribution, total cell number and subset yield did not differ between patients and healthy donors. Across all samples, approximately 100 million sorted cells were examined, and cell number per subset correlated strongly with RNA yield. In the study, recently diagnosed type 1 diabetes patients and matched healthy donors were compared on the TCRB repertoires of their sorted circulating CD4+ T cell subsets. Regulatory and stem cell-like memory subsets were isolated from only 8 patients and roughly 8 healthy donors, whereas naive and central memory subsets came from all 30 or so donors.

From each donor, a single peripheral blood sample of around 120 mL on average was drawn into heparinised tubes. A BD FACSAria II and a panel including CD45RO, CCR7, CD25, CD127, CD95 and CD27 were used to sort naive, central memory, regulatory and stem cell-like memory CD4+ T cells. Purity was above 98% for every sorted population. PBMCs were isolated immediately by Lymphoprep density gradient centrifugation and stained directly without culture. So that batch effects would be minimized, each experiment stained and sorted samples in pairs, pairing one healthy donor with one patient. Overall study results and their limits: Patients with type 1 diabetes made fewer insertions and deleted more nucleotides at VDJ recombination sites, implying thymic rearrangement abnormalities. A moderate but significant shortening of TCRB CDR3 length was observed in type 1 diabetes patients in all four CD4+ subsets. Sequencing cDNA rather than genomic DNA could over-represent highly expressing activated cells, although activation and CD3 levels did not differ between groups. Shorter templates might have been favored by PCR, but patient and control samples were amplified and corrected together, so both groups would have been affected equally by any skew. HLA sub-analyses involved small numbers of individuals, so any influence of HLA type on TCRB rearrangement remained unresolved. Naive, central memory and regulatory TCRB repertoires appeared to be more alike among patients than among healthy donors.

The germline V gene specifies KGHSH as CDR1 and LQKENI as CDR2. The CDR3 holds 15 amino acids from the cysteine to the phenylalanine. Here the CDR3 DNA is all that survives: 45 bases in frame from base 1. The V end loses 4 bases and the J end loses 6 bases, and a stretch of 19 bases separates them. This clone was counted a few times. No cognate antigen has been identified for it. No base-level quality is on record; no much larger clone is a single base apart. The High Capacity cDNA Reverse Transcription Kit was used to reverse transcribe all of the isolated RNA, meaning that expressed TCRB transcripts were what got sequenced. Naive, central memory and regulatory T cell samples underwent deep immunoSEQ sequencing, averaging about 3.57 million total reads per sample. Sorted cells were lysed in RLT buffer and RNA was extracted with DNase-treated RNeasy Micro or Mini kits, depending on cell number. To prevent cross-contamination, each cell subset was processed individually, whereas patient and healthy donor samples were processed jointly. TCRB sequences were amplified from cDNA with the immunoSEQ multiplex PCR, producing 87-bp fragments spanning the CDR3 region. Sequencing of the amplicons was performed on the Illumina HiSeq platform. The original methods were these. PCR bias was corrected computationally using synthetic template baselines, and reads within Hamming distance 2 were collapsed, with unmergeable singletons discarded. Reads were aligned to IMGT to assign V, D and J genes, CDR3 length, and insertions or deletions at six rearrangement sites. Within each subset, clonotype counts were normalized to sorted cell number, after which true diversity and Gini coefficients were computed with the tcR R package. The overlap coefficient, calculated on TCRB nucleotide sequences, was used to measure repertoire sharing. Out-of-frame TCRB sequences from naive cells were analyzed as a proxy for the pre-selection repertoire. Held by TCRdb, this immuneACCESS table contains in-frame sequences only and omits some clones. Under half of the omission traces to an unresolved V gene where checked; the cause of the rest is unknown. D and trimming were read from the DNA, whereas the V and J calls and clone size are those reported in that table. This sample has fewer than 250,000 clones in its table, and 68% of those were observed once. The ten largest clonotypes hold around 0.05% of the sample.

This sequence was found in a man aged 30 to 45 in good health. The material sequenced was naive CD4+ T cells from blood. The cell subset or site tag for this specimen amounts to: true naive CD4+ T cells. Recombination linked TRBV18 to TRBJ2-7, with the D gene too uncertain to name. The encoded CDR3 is CASSLNSKVPAEQYF. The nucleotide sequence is TGTGCCAGCTCACTTAACTCCAAAGTCCCTGCCGAGCAGTACTTC.